This TCR beta chain stems from a study of PD-1 blockade in classical Hodgkin lymphoma. Study-level points and caveats: The baseline diversity of complete responders showed similarity to that of newly diagnosed patients. Before treatment, TCR diversity in newly diagnosed patients was reportedly lower than in healthy donors.

The CDR3 is 13 residues long. Germline V gene sequence: CDR1 LNHDA, CDR2 SQIVND (reference sequence). V lost 3 bases and J 5 bases, leaving 8 bases between the germline ends. Time point given: cycle 4 day 1 (C4D1), after less than 7 weeks of nivolumab. Every patient experienced relapse after autologous stem cell transplantation, and brentuximab vedotin exposure varied. The method was immunoSEQ multiplex PCR; TCRdb's version includes in-frame clones alone and lacks a portion of them. The sample lists roughly 50,000 clones; 86% were seen once. Concerning this clone: As yet, its antigen is unknown.

This sequence was found in a human donor with classical Hodgkin lymphoma. Sequenced material: peripheral blood mononuclear cells (PBMCs), taken before the fourth cycle of nivolumab. The chain joins TRBV19 to TRBJ1-5; D gene ambiguous. The CDR3 here is CASSIGRDQPQHF. The CDR3 DNA sequence: TGTGCCAGTAGTATCGGTCGTGATCAGCCCCAGCATTTT.